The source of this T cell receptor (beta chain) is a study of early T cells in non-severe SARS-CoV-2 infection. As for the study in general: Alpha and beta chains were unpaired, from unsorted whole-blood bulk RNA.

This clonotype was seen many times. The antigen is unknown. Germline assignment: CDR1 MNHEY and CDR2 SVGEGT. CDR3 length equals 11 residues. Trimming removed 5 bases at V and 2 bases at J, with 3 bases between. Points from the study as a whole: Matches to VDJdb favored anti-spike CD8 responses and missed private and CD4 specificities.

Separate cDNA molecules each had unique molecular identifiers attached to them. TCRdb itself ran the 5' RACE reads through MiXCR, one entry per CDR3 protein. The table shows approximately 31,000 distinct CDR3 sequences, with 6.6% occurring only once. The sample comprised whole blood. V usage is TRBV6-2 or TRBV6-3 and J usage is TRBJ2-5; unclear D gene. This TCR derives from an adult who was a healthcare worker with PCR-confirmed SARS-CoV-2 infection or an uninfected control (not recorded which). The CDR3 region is CASSTQETQYF. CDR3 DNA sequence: TGTGCCAGCAGTACTCAAGAGACCCAGTACTTC.